This T cell receptor (beta chain) was identified in a study of cytomegalovirus exposure and HLA in healthy donors. In the PCR, 60 Vbeta and 13 Jbeta primers were used. Profiling relied on immunoSEQ multiplex PCR, and the TCRdb table lists in-frame clones only, not all of them. The sample lists about 160,000 clones, 60% to 80% occurring once. V lost 6 bases and J 1 base, leaving 15 bases between the germline ends. Germline V gene sequence: CDR1 LNHDA, CDR2 SQIVND (reference sequence). The CDR3 consists of 16 residues. This receptor was taken from a woman between 50 and 59 years old in good health and CMV-seropositive. V usage is TRBV19 and J usage is TRBJ2-2; weak D call: TRBD2 (5 bases). Sequenced: PBMCs. CDR3 protein: CASSISGIQNTGELFF. The CDR3 DNA is TGTGCCAGTAGCATCTCCGGGATCCAGAACACCGGGGAGCTGTTTTTT.